Below, 22 T cell receptor beta chains from the same sample are listed, as sequenced in a study of prognosis after radiotherapy for stage I lung cancer. Template was genomic DNA; TCR beta CDR3 amplified in two multiplex PCR rounds. Used in first-round PCR were primers specific to each TRBV and TRBJ gene. TCRdb recomputed calls from the multiplex PCR reads with MiXCR, one row per CDR3 protein. The sample records 10,000 to 13,000 distinct CDR3 sequences, roughly 56% being singletons. The input for sequencing was PBMCs, taken before or after stereotactic body radiation therapy (not recorded which). The receptors shown here come from a donor at least 50 years old with non-small cell lung cancer.

Sample share makes this clonotype medium-sized (0.01 to 0.1%). The rearrangement joins TRBV2 to TRBJ2-7; D is perhaps TRBD2 (6 bases). The CDR3 covers 14 residues. V gave up 10 bases and J gave up 4 bases, with 20 bases separating them. Germline loops: CDR1 SNHLY, CDR2 FYNNEI. CDR3 DNA sequence: TGTGCCACCTCCGAGACTAGAATTAATTACGAGCAGTACTTC. It encodes CATSETRINYEQYF.

The V gene is TRBV5-1, the J gene TRBJ2-1; TRBD2 matches 11 bases. The germline gives CDR1 SGHRS, CDR2 YFSETQ. The CDR3 consists of 16 residues. J was trimmed by 5 bases and V by 0 bases; bases with no gene match: 4. CDR3 region: CASSLAPGLADNEQFF. As DNA, the CDR3 is TGCGCCAGCAGCTTGGCACCGGGACTAGCGGACAATGAGCAGTTCTTC.

Relative to its sample, this clonotype is medium-sized. The rearrangement joins TRBV20-1 to TRBJ2-7; weak D call: TRBD2 (6 bases). The CDR3 is 17 residues long. V was clipped by 6 bases and J by 3 bases, with 27 bases between them. Germline loops: CDR1 DFQATT, CDR2 SNEGSKA (reference sequence). The DNA for the CDR3 is TGCAGTGCCACGGGACTGGGAAATTCAGGATCTGTCTACGAGCAGTACTTC. Protein sequence: CSATGLGNSGSVYEQYF.

This clonotype has ten or more counts. The rearrangement links TRBV20-1 to TRBJ2-5, with a weak D call TRBD2 (5 bases). The germline CDR1 and CDR2 sequences are DFQATT and SNEGSKA (reference sequence). CDR3 length equals 11 residues. The V gene lost 8 bases and the J gene lost 8 bases, with 15 bases spanning the gap. Here the CDR3 reads CSPSGEKTQYF. CDR3 in DNA: TGCAGTCCAAGCGGTGAGAAAACCCAGTACTTC.

A few counts support this clonotype. J is TRBJ1-2 and V is TRBV6-1, with a possible D match to TRBD1 (5 bases). V lost 6 bases and J 3 bases, leaving 11 bases between the germline ends. Germline lookup yields CDR1 MNHNS and CDR2 SASEGT. There are 13 residues in the CDR3. CDR3 residues: CASSTRGDYGYTF. CDR3 nucleotide sequence: TGTGCCAGCAGCACTCGGGGGGACTATGGCTACACCTTC.

J is TRBJ2-1 and V is TRBV3-1; 9 nucleotides line up with TRBD2. Trimming removed 4 bases from V and 2 bases from J; junction bases left unmatched: 3. The CDR3 extends over 15 amino acids. CDR1 and CDR2 from the germline V gene are LGHDT and YNNKEL (reference sequence). The CDR3: CASSLIAGAYNEQFF. The CDR3 DNA is TGTGCCAGCAGCCTTATAGCGGGAGCCTACAATGAGCAGTTCTTC.

With respect to this clonotype: The junction departs from germline at one end; a sequencing error may be responsible. The V call is TRBV6-1, the J call TRBJ2-2; TRBD2 agrees at 11 bases. Germline CDR1 MNHNS, CDR2 SASEGT. This CDR3 comprises 14 residues. The CDR3, as DNA: TGTGCCAGCATACTAGCGGGAGCCACCGGTGAGCTGTTTTTT. It encodes CASILAGATGELFF.

This clonotype has ten or more counts. The junction shows a germline mismatch at one end, possibly a read error. The chain is built from TRBV9 and TRBJ2-3, with D possibly TRBD1 on 5 matching bases. Looked up from germline, CDR1 is SGDLS and CDR2 is YYNGEE. This CDR3 is 15 amino acids long. The CDR3: CTSSVGDSSTDTQYF. The CDR3 DNA reads TGTACCAGCAGCGTAGGGGATTCTAGCACAGATACGCAGTATTTT.

Relative to its sample, this clonotype is medium-sized (0.01 to 0.1%). The chain carries TRBV19 and TRBJ1-5; 8 bases are a match to TRBD1. The CDR3 sequence is 15 residues long. From germline, CDR1 is LNHDA and CDR2 SQIVND (reference sequence). Germline trimming cut 0 bases from V and 7 bases from J; bases unmatched to any gene: 5. CDR3 loop: CASSIDDRGLQPQHF. The CDR3 region has the DNA TGTGCCAGTAGTATAGATGACAGGGGACTCCAGCCCCAGCATTTT.

For this clonotype: An end of the junction does not agree with germline; a read error may underlie this. The V call is TRBV2, the J call TRBJ2-7, with D possibly called TRBD1 or TRBD2 (6 bases each). This CDR3 is built from 14 residues. Germline lookup yields CDR1 SNHLY and CDR2 FYNNEI. The CDR3 loop is CASSVAGWDIEQYF. DNA for the CDR3: TGTGCCAGCAGTGTGGCGGGATGGGACATCGAGCAGTATTTC.

In its sample, this clonotype ranks as medium-sized (0.01 to 0.1%). The V gene is TRBV20-1, the J gene TRBJ2-1; 9 bases match TRBD1. The CDR3 covers 16 residues. Per germline, CDR1 DFQATT and CDR2 SNEGSKA (reference sequence). The V gene end was trimmed by 0 bases and the J gene end by 6 bases; junction bases not matched to a gene: 9. The CDR3 DNA sequence: TGCAGTGCTAGAGATATTTTTGGACAGGGGCGCAATGAGCAGTTCTTC. Translating it yields CSARDIFGQGRNEQFF.

This clonotype is medium-sized within its sample. The chain uses TRBV19 and TRBJ1-6; D may be TRBD1 (6 bases). CDR3 length equals 16 residues. CDR1 is LNHDA and CDR2 is SQIVND in the germline V gene (reference sequence). Trimming stripped 6 bases from V and 0 bases from J, with 12 bases between. The CDR3 loop is CASRLNRDSYNSPLHF. CDR3 sequence (DNA): TGTGCCAGTAGGCTCAACAGGGACTCCTATAATTCACCCCTCCACTTT.

This clonotype is categorized as medium-sized. This chain joins TRBV6-5 and TRBJ1-5; the D is unclear. The CDR3 contains 14 residues. Germline CDR1 reads MNHEY; CDR2 reads SVGAGI. V was pared by 2 bases and J by 7 bases, with 12 bases between. The CDR3 is CASSYNIPEQPQHF. The DNA for the CDR3 is TGTGCCAGCAGTTACAACATCCCGGAACAGCCCCAGCATTTT.

This clonotype was seen many times. The V gene is TRBV7-2, the J gene TRBJ2-3; the match to TRBD2 covers 13 bases. Germline lookup yields CDR1 SGHTA and CDR2 FQGNSA. V shed 4 bases and J 5 bases; nucleotides not matched to a gene: 6. The length of the CDR3 is 16 residues. As DNA, the CDR3 is TGTGCCAGCAGCTCAAGGACTAGCGGGAGTAGAGATACGCAGTATTTT. It translates to CASSSRTSGSRDTQYF.

Here the CDR3 reads CASSIPGYYNEQFF. The CDR3 nucleotides are TGTGCCAGTAGTATACCGGGTTACTACAATGAGCAGTTCTTC. The chain couples TRBV19 to TRBJ2-1, with D uncertain. The length of the CDR3 is 14 residues. Germline CDR1 LNHDA, CDR2 SQIVND (reference sequence). Trimming shortened V by 2 bases and J by 3 bases, and 8 bases separated the two germline ends.

By frequency in the sample, this clonotype is medium-sized (0.01 to 0.1%). Here the CDR3 reads CASRTGAGEGYTF. Here the CDR3 DNA reads TGTGCCAGCAGGACAGGGGCCGGGGAGGGCTACACCTTC. The chain uses TRBV27 and TRBJ1-2; 8 bases match TRBD1. J was trimmed by 8 bases and V by 6 bases; bases with no gene match: 8. The CDR3 loop spans 13 amino acids. The germline V gene has CDR1 MNHEY and CDR2 SMNVEV (reference sequence).

A note on this clonotype: A single base separates this from a much larger clone, so it may be a read error. The genes are TRBV2 and TRBJ2-7; perhaps D is TRBD1 or TRBD2 (5 bases each). This CDR3 region has 15 residues. V gave up 3 bases and J gave up 7 bases, with 19 bases separating them. Germline V CDR1 and CDR2: SNHLY, FYNNEI. The CDR3, as DNA: TGTGCCAGCAGTGATGGGGGACGGGTGTCCTTTGAGCAGTACTTC. Residues: CASSDGGRVSFEQYF.

As regards this clonotype: One end of the junction does not line up with germline, which may come from a read error. For the CDR3, the DNA is TGTTCCAGCAGTGATATTTATAATTCACCCCTCCACTTT. Its translation is CSSSDIYNSPLHF. The rearrangement links TRBV25-1 to TRBJ1-6, with D hard to call. This CDR3 contains 13 residues. Germline V gives CDR1 MGHDK, CDR2 SYGVNS.

The count of this clonotype is one. The chain has TRBV9 and TRBJ2-7; D ambiguous. V lost 0 bases to trimming and J lost 2 bases, with 9 bases between them. The CDR3 covers 14 residues. Germline V gene lookup returns CDR1 SGDLS and CDR2 YYNGEE. CDR3 nucleotide sequence: TGTGCCAGCAGCGTAGGTTCAGCCACCTACGAGCAGTACTTC. Its translation: CASSVGSATYEQYF.

By its share, this clonotype is medium-sized. The chain has TRBV27 and TRBJ2-1, with D possibly matching TRBD2 (5 bases). This CDR3 is 14 amino acids long. Trimming removed 1 base at V and 5 bases at J, with 9 bases between. CDR1 is MNHEY and CDR2 is SMNVEV in the germline V gene (reference sequence). The CDR3 loop is CASSLFERNNEQFF. CDR3 sequence (DNA): TGTGCCAGCAGTTTATTCGAGCGGAACAATGAGCAGTTCTTC.

The chain has TRBV24-1 and TRBJ1-2; 7 nucleotides match TRBD1. This CDR3 has 14 residues. Germline V gene data show CDR1 as KGHDR and CDR2 as SFDVKD. Losses at the gene ends were 7 bases for V and 4 bases for J; bases not matched to a gene: 8. The CDR3 spells CATSNEGQSYGYTF. CDR3 in DNA: TGTGCCACCAGCAATGAGGGACAGTCCTATGGCTACACCTTC.

This clonotype was found many times. This rearrangement joins TRBV7-9 to TRBJ2-1; D is possibly TRBD2 (7 bases). There are 17 residues in the CDR3. CDR1 is SEHNR and CDR2 is FQNEAQ in the germline V gene (reference sequence). With 3 bases removed from V and 8 bases from J, the gap between germline ends came to 23 bases. DNA for the CDR3: TGTGCCAGCAGCTTTTGGGGGGGGGCGGGGCCCTCAGATGAGCAGTTCTTC. Translating it yields CASSFWGGAGPSDEQFF.